This T cell receptor (beta chain) was identified during a study of patients and donors after allogeneic stem cell transplantation. V was clipped by 6 bases and J by 2 bases, with 11 bases between them. CDR1 and CDR2 (germline): DFQATT, SNEGSKA (reference sequence). This CDR3 is built from 12 residues. TCRdb reprocessed the RT-PCR reads with MiXCR, giving one entry per CDR3 protein. The repertoire has about 410,000 distinct CDR3 sequences, under 20% of them found once; the top ten carry around 7.2%. This sequence joins TRBV20-1 and TRBJ2-7; D ambiguous. The material sequenced was blood, either unsorted or a sorted T cell fraction (not recorded which). The receptor's source is a human donor who was either an allogeneic HSCT recipient or a stem cell or donor lymphocyte infusion donor (not recorded which). It is not recorded whose cells these are; they may come from a transplant donor. The CDR3 spells CSALWRTYEQYF. The CDR3 nucleotides are TGCAGTGCCCTGTGGAGAACCTACGAGCAGTACTTC.